The 23 T cell receptor beta chains in this list originate from one sample, sequenced in a study of shared clonotypes between healthy human individuals. The assay was immunoSEQ multiplex PCR, and TCRdb's table has in-frame clones only and misses some. This table has 500,000 or so clones, 95% to 97% appearing once. Material for sequencing was naive CD4+ T cells sorted from blood. Subset denoted: CD45RA+ positively selected. These receptors came from a woman aged 30 to 39 in good health.

V and J are TRBV5-6 and TRBJ2-2; tentative D call: TRBD1 (5 bases). V was cut by 4 bases and J by 1 base, with 23 bases left in between. Germline V gives CDR1 SGHDT, CDR2 YYEEEE. The CDR3 has 19 amino acids. In DNA, the CDR3 is TGTGCCAGCAGCCCACGATCGGACAAGCGATCAAAGAACACCGGGGAGCTGTTTTTT. Its translation is CASSPRSDKRSKNTGELFF.

The chain is built from TRBV7-2 and TRBJ2-1; D call uncertain. The CDR3 runs 16 residues. In germline, CDR1 is SGHTA, CDR2 FQGNSA. V dropped 6 bases and J dropped 2 bases, with 17 bases sitting between them. CDR3 sequence: CASRSRGLGPYNEQFF. The CDR3 nucleotides read TGTGCCAGCAGGTCAAGAGGTCTGGGCCCCTACAATGAGCAGTTCTTC.

The rearrangement joins TRBV2 to TRBJ1-2; unclear D gene. CDR1 and CDR2 from the germline V gene are SNHLY and FYNNEI. CDR3 length: 13 residues. V lost 5 bases, J lost 0 bases, and 7 bases lay in between. CDR3: CASSQVANYGYTF. The CDR3, as DNA: TGTGCCAGCAGTCAAGTGGCTAACTATGGCTACACCTTC.

This chain uses TRBV28 with TRBJ1-1; D gene ambiguous. The germline gives CDR1 MDHEN, CDR2 SYDVKM. V lost 2 bases, J lost 6 bases, and 16 bases lay in between. CDR3 length equals 15 residues. The CDR3 here is CASSLTNRRGAEAFF. CDR3 sequence (DNA): TGTGCCAGCAGTTTAACAAATCGGCGCGGGGCTGAAGCTTTCTTT.

To note about this clone: The germline gene is not matched at one end of the junction; a read error may be the cause. This sequence joins TRBV11-2 and TRBJ1-1; perhaps TRBD1 as D (5 bases). The germline gives CDR1 SGHAT, CDR2 FQNNGV. CDR3 length equals 14 residues. The CDR3 here is CASSLDQGGTEAFF. CDR3 in DNA: TGTGCCAGCAGCCTAGACCAGGGTGGTACTGAAGCTTTCTTT.

This CDR3 reads CATSSTALSSYEQYF. As DNA, the CDR3 is TGTGCCACCAGCAGTACAGCGCTAAGCTCCTACGAGCAGTACTTC. The chain couples TRBV15 to TRBJ2-7, with D hard to call. Germline loops: CDR1 LNHNV, CDR2 YYDKDF (reference sequence). Trimming cost V 3 bases and J 0 bases, with 12 bases left between them. The CDR3 consists of 15 residues.

V is TRBV5-4 and J is TRBJ1-2; weak D call: TRBD1 (6 bases). This CDR3 has 15 amino acids. Germline V gives CDR1 SGHNT, CDR2 YYREEE (reference sequence). With 4 bases removed from V and 0 bases from J, the gap between germline ends came to 13 bases. CDR3 coding DNA: TGTGCCAGCAGCATACGGACAGAAACTAACTATGGCTACACCTTC. Protein product: CASSIRTETNYGYTF.

V and J are TRBV28 and TRBJ2-7; D remains unclear. CDR3 size: 14 residues. Germline CDR1 reads MDHEN; CDR2 reads SYDVKM. Trimming took off 6 bases at V and 3 bases at J, with 15 bases between the two ends. The CDR3 protein is CASSPSGYDYEQYF. CDR3 nucleotides: TGTGCCAGCAGCCCTTCGGGTTACGACTACGAGCAGTACTTC.

The chain couples TRBV27 to TRBJ2-5; D might be TRBD2 (6 bases). The ends were cut back, 7 bases at V and 5 bases at J, with 14 bases in the middle. The CDR3 covers 13 residues. Germline CDR1 MNHEY, CDR2 SMNVEV (reference sequence). CDR3 sequence (DNA): TGTGCCAGCACCCGGCGGGGCGCGGAGACCCAGTACTTC. It yields the protein CASTRRGAETQYF.

The V call is TRBV6-7, the J call TRBJ2-4; 7 bases align to TRBD2. TRBV6-7 is placed among ORFs of uncertain function. The CDR3 totals 18 residues. J was trimmed by 0 bases and V by 7 bases; bases with no gene match: 15. CDR3 coding DNA: TGTGCCAGCACCAAGAAGGGGTCAGCGGGGATAGCCAAAAACATTCAGTACTTC. Amino acids: CASTKKGSAGIAKNIQYF.

This sequence joins TRBV27 and TRBJ2-1, with 11 bases identical to TRBD2. Germline V gene lookup returns CDR1 MNHEY and CDR2 SMNVEV (reference sequence). The J segment lost 8 bases and the V segment lost 5 bases, leaving 8 bases of the junction unmatched. CDR3 length equals 15 residues. Here the CDR3 DNA reads TGTGCCAGCAGTATTGGGACTAGCGGAAGTGATGAGCAGTTCTTC. This sequence encodes CASSIGTSGSDEQFF.

This clone came up once. The V and J genes are TRBV29-1 and TRBJ2-3; D remains ambiguous. Germline-derived CDR1 and CDR2 are SQVTM and ANQGSEA. CDR3 size: 15 residues. The V and J ends lost 2 bases and 0 bases respectively, with 12 bases between them. The CDR3 sequence is CSVEKTYDSTDTQYF. CDR3 coding DNA: TGCAGCGTTGAAAAGACATACGATAGCACAGATACGCAGTATTTT.

This chain connects TRBV18 to TRBJ1-1; D might be TRBD1 (6 bases). Germline CDR1 is KGHSH and CDR2 is LQKENI. Deletions cut 2 bases from V and 6 bases from J, with 19 bases between. The CDR3 covers 16 residues. CDR3 in amino acids: CASSPVGAGGVSEAFF. For the CDR3, the DNA is TGTGCCAGCTCACCAGTGGGGGCCGGTGGGGTTTCTGAAGCTTTCTTT.

The CDR3 loop is CATQGLAGANEQFF. The CDR3 DNA reads as TGTGCCACCCAGGGGCTAGCGGGAGCCAATGAGCAGTTCTTC. The genes are TRBV11-2 and TRBJ2-1; 10 bases are shared with TRBD2. V was pared by 10 bases and J by 6 bases, with 9 bases of the junction left unmatched. Germline V CDR1 and CDR2: SGHAT, FQNNGV. The CDR3 consists of 14 residues.

For the CDR3, the DNA is TGTGCCAGCAGTTTCTCACCGACTAGCGGATACGAGCAGTACTTC. It specifies CASSFSPTSGYEQYF. The V call is TRBV27, the J call TRBJ2-7, with 9 bases matching TRBD2. Germline V gene sequence: CDR1 MNHEY, CDR2 SMNVEV (reference sequence). The CDR3 runs 15 residues. Losses at the gene ends were 3 bases for V and 4 bases for J; bases not matched to a gene: 7.

The chain uses TRBV6-1 and TRBJ1-2, with 7 bases aligning to TRBD1. The ends lost 7 bases at V and 3 bases at J; junction bases unmatched: 5. Germline V gene sequence: CDR1 MNHNS, CDR2 SASEGT. The CDR3 covers 13 residues. The CDR3 nucleotides read TGTGCCAGCACACAGGGGAGAGACTATGGCTACACCTTC. Translating it yields CASTQGRDYGYTF.

The gene calls are TRBV2 and TRBJ1-6; no reliable D call. CDR3 length: 13 residues. The germline V gene encodes CDR1 SNHLY and CDR2 FYNNEI. Trimming took off 6 bases at V and 11 bases at J, with 14 bases between the two ends. The CDR3 DNA sequence: TGTGCCAGCAGCCCCCGGGTAATGGCACCCCTCCACTTT. It translates to CASSPRVMAPLHF.

The chain is built from TRBV5-6 and TRBJ2-2; TRBD2 is a possible D gene (6 bases). The CDR3 covers 17 residues. V was trimmed by 4 bases and J by 6 bases, leaving 22 bases between them. From germline, CDR1 is SGHDT and CDR2 YYEEEE. The CDR3 protein is CASSHLGLRDGAGELFF. The CDR3 DNA reads TGTGCCAGCAGCCACCTGGGACTTAGGGACGGGGCCGGGGAGCTGTTTTTT.

This clone was found once. The V call is TRBV15, the J call TRBJ2-7; 7 nucleotides line up with TRBD2. CDR1 and CDR2 from the germline V gene are LNHNV and YYDKDF (reference sequence). V shed 5 bases and J 3 bases; nucleotides not matched to a gene: 7. The CDR3 runs 14 residues. The CDR3 region is CATSRGLPVYEQYF. The CDR3 bases are TGTGCCACCAGCCGGGGACTACCTGTCTACGAGCAGTACTTC.

The chain recombines TRBV25-1 with TRBJ2-1, with 9 bases fitting TRBD2. Germline CDR1 MGHDK, CDR2 SYGVNS. The trim removed 7 bases at V and 2 bases at J, leaving 6 bases unmatched. This CDR3 has 15 residues. The CDR3 DNA sequence: TGTGCCAGCACCGATAGCGGGAGCACCTACAATGAGCAGTTCTTC. Protein sequence: CASTDSGSTYNEQFF.

The chain is built from TRBV10-3 and TRBJ1-5; a weak D match, TRBD1 (6 bases). Germline V gives CDR1 ENHRY, CDR2 SYGVKD. The CDR3 covers 13 residues. Trimming removed 6 bases from V and 5 bases from J, with 11 bases in between. The CDR3 loop reads CAIRTGMDQPQHF. CDR3 nucleotides: TGTGCCATCAGAACAGGGATGGATCAGCCCCAGCATTTT.

The CDR3 here is CASSLVIMGQGFSNTEAFF. The CDR3 DNA follows: TGTGCCAGCAGCTTAGTAATCATGGGACAGGGGTTTTCGAACACTGAAGCTTTCTTT. This chain uses TRBV7-9 with TRBJ1-1; 10 positions match TRBD1. Unmatched junction bases numbered 12, after V lost 1 base and J lost 1 base. The CDR3 extends over 19 amino acids. Germline V lookup: CDR1 SEHNR, CDR2 FQNEAQ (reference sequence).

The chain links TRBV5-8 to TRBJ1-5; D gene unclear. The ends were cut back, 0 bases at V and 5 bases at J, with 6 bases in the middle. The CDR3 runs to 13 residues. Germline assignment: CDR1 SGHTS and CDR2 YDEGEE. CDR3 in amino acids: CASSLAGYQPQHF. In DNA form, the CDR3 reads TGTGCCAGCAGCTTGGCGGGGTATCAGCCCCAGCATTTT.